The 30 T cell receptor beta chains given below trace back to one sample, sequenced in a study of blood T cell repertoires in COVID-19. Profiling relied on immunoSEQ multiplex PCR, and the TCRdb table lists in-frame clones only, not all of them. The repertoire has around 230,000 clones, just over 85% of them found once; the top ten carry approximately 2%. Source material: peripheral blood. The receptors stem from a man aged 25-45 years who had recovered from COVID-19.

Only a few counts were recorded for this clone. The V call is TRBV5-4, the J call TRBJ1-6; TRBD1 is a possible D gene (6 bases). In germline, CDR1 is SGHNT, CDR2 YYREEE (reference sequence). CDR3 size: 14 residues. Trimming cost V 9 bases and J 5 bases, with 15 bases left between them. CDR3 in DNA: TGTGCCACCCACTGGGGGCCGAATAATTCACCCCTCCACTTT. Translating gives CATHWGPNNSPLHF. The full variable domain, completed using reference TRBV5-4 and TRBJ1-6, is ETGVTQSPTHLIKTRGQQVTLRCSSQSGHNTVSWYQQALGQGPQFIFQYYREEENGRGNFPPRFSGLQFPNYSSELNVNALELDDSALYLCATHWGPNNSPLHFGNGTRLTVT.

This clone is a singleton in its sample. The chain carries TRBV9 and TRBJ2-2, with 8 bases identical to TRBD2. J lost 6 bases, V lost 3 bases, and 4 bases had no gene match. This CDR3 is built from 14 residues. The germline gives CDR1 SGDLS, CDR2 YYNGEE. CDR3 coding DNA: TGTGCCAGCAGCGCTGTGACTAGCGCCGGGGAGCTGTTTTTT. Amino acid sequence: CASSAVTSAGELFF.

This clone was seen only once. The genes are TRBV24-1 and TRBJ2-1; 7 bases match TRBD2. The CDR3 runs to 15 residues. Per germline, CDR1 KGHDR and CDR2 SFDVKD. J was trimmed by 0 bases and V by 3 bases; bases with no gene match: 1. CDR3 loop: CATSDLADSYNEQFF. DNA of the CDR3: TGTGCCACCAGTGATCTAGCGGACTCCTACAATGAGCAGTTCTTC.

V is TRBV10-1 and J is TRBJ1-1; tentatively, D is TRBD1 (5 bases). V was clipped by 0 bases and J by 4 bases, with 9 bases between them. Per germline, CDR1 WNHNN and CDR2 SYGVQD (reference sequence). This CDR3 spans 14 amino acids. CDR3 nucleotides: TGCGCCAGCAGTGAGTCTGGGGGGTTCACTGAAGCTTTCTTT. It encodes CASSESGGFTEAFF.

V gene TRBV15 combines with J gene TRBJ2-7; 8 bases map to TRBD2. V dropped 0 bases and J dropped 6; count of bases not matched to a gene: 7. The CDR3 sequence is 15 residues long. CDR1 is LNHNV, CDR2 YYDKDF, per germline (reference sequence). The DNA for the CDR3 is TGTGCCACCAGCAGAGAGAGCGGGGGAACCCTCGAGCAGTACTTC. Translation gives CATSRESGGTLEQYF.

The chain carries TRBV13 and TRBJ1-2; D ambiguous. Germline V gene data show CDR1 as PRHDT and CDR2 as FYEKMQ (reference sequence). The CDR3 sequence is 14 residues long. Trimming stripped 1 base from V and 4 bases from J, with 10 bases between. The CDR3: CASSLEPVPYGYTF. As DNA, the CDR3 is TGTGCCAGCAGCTTAGAACCGGTCCCCTATGGCTACACCTTC.

The chain recombines TRBV2 with TRBJ1-2, with 7 nucleotides matching TRBD1. Unmatched junction bases numbered 5, after V lost 2 bases and J lost 8 bases. CDR1 and CDR2 (germline): SNHLY, FYNNEI. The CDR3 runs to 13 residues. DNA of the CDR3: TGTGCCAGCAGTGAAATTACAGGGGACGGCTACACCTTC. Translated: CASSEITGDGYTF.

The chain's CDR3 is CASRLGKLEGQGRSSPLHF. CDR3 DNA sequence: TGTGCAAGTCGCTTAGGAAAATTAGAGGGACAGGGAAGGAGTTCACCCCTCCACTTT. The rearrangement uses TRBV12-2 and TRBJ1-6; the table names TRBD1, a call not compared with the DNA. TRBV12-2 is listed as a pseudogene. CDR3 length: 19 residues.

The rearrangement uses TRBV7-9 and TRBJ1-1; 9 bases are a match to TRBD1. The CDR3 covers 15 residues. The trim removed 5 bases at V and 5 bases at J, leaving 9 bases unmatched. CDR1 and CDR2 (germline): SEHNR, FQNEAQ (reference sequence). The CDR3 loop is CASSPGTGRGTEAFF. CDR3 in DNA: TGTGCCAGCAGCCCGGGGACAGGGAGAGGGACTGAAGCTTTCTTT.

The chain employs TRBV7-6 and TRBJ1-2; 12 bases agree with TRBD1. CDR1 and CDR2 from the germline V gene are SGHVS and FNYEAQ. The CDR3 length is 15 residues. V dropped 5 bases and J dropped 6; count of bases not matched to a gene: 7. The DNA of the CDR3 is TGTGCCAGCAGCCCGGGACAGGGGGCGCGCCATGGCTACACCTTC. It is translated as CASSPGQGARHGYTF.

Only one count was recorded for this clone. A junction end diverges from the germline sequence, so it may reflect a read error. This chain joins TRBV6-4 and TRBJ1-1, with TRBD1 matching 10 bases. There are 14 residues in the CDR3. Per germline, CDR1 MRHNA and CDR2 SNTAGT. Here the CDR3 DNA reads TGTGCCAGCAATGACAGGGGGCGCTTCGCTGAAGCTTTCTTT. This sequence encodes CASNDRGRFAEAFF.

The chain carries TRBV7-7 and TRBJ1-5; the match to TRBD1 covers 7 bases. CDR3 length: 15 amino acids. Trimming cost V 5 bases and J 5 bases; bases outside gene matches: 9. Germline-derived CDR1 and CDR2 are SSHAT and FNYEAQ (reference sequence). The CDR3 here is CASSADPGQYQPQHF. The CDR3 DNA is TGTGCCAGCAGCGCCGACCCGGGACAGTATCAGCCCCAGCATTTT.

This clone occurred once. V usage is TRBV27 and J usage is TRBJ1-2, with D possibly matching TRBD1 (5 bases). V was trimmed by 0 bases and J by 4 bases, leaving 9 bases between them. CDR1 is MNHEY and CDR2 is SMNVEV in the germline V gene (reference sequence). CDR3 length equals 14 residues. The CDR3 sequence: CASSLSGALYGYTF. In nucleotides, the CDR3 is TGTGCCAGCAGTTTATCAGGGGCTCTCTATGGCTACACCTTC.

This clone was seen once. The chain combines TRBV7-2 with TRBJ1-4, with D possibly matching TRBD1 (5 bases). There are 16 residues in the CDR3. The germline V gene has CDR1 SGHTA and CDR2 FQGNSA. V lost 3 bases and J lost 8, with 19 bases in between. CDR3 sequence (DNA): TGTGCCAGCAGCTTTCGGAGGAGGGGCGGGGAGGAAAAACTGTTTTTT. Protein product: CASSFRRRGGEEKLFF.

This clone was seen a single time. The rearrangement uses TRBV5-1 and TRBJ1-2; 10 nucleotides line up with TRBD1. J was trimmed by 5 bases and V by 0 bases; bases with no gene match: 10. The germline V gene has CDR1 SGHRS and CDR2 YFSETQ. This CDR3 contains 17 residues. The CDR3 coding sequence is TGCGCCAGCAGCTTGGGGGACAGGGGCCGGCGAGGGTATGGCTACACCTTC. It specifies CASSLGDRGRRGYGYTF.

This clone was recorded once. This chain links TRBV12-5 with TRBJ2-7; D might be TRBD2 (5 bases). This CDR3 has 14 amino acids. The V end lost 0 bases, the J end lost 6 bases, and 12 bases lay between the germline ends. Germline V gives CDR1 LGHNT, CDR2 FRNRAP. Written as DNA, the CDR3 is TGTGCTAGTGGTTTGGTATATCGGGGTAGCGAGCAGTACTTC. Encoded protein: CASGLVYRGSEQYF.

The V call is TRBV5-6, the J call TRBJ2-7; a weak D match, TRBD2 (6 bases). The germline gives CDR1 SGHDT, CDR2 YYEEEE. The CDR3 totals 14 residues. V gave up 5 bases and J gave up 3 bases, with 15 bases separating them. The CDR3 loop is CASSLGTGVYEQYF. The CDR3 bases are TGTGCCAGCAGTCTAGGGACGGGAGTCTACGAGCAGTACTTC.

This clone came up a few times. This chain uses TRBV7-6 with TRBJ1-2; tentatively, D is TRBD1 (5 bases). CDR3 length: 13 residues. CDR1 and CDR2 from the germline V gene are SGHVS and FNYEAQ. V lost 6 bases to trimming and J lost 6 bases, with 14 bases between them. CDR3 loop: CASRDPSRDGYTF. The CDR3 DNA reads TGTGCCAGCAGAGACCCATCCAGGGATGGCTACACCTTC.

This clone was counted between two and nine times. The genes are TRBV27 and TRBJ2-7, with 8 nucleotides matching TRBD2. With V trimmed by 7 bases and J by 7 bases, 12 bases remained unmatched. The germline CDR1 and CDR2 sequences are MNHEY and SMNVEV (reference sequence). This CDR3 has 14 residues. The CDR3 reads CASTPGLAGWEQYF. As DNA, the CDR3 is TGTGCCAGCACCCCAGGACTAGCCGGGTGGGAGCAGTACTTC.

This chain uses TRBV5-6 with TRBJ2-2; TRBD1 matches 7 bases. J lost 4 bases, V lost 0 bases, and 6 bases had no gene match. The germline gives CDR1 SGHDT, CDR2 YYEEEE. This CDR3 comprises 16 residues. The CDR3 sequence is CASSLVGTARTGELFF. In DNA, the CDR3 is TGTGCCAGCAGCTTGGTGGGGACAGCTCGCACCGGGGAGCTGTTTTTT.

CDR3 region: CASSVGDRGSQPQHF. The CDR3 nucleotides read TGTGCCAGCAGCGTAGGTGACAGGGGCAGTCAGCCCCAGCATTTT. The chain employs TRBV9 and TRBJ1-5; TRBD1 matches at 8 bases. Germline V lookup: CDR1 SGDLS, CDR2 YYNGEE. Losses at the gene ends were 0 bases for V and 6 bases for J; bases not matched to a gene: 5. CDR3 length equals 15 residues.

This clone was observed a handful of times. This chain connects TRBV27 to TRBJ1-1; D not certain. Germline V gene sequence: CDR1 MNHEY, CDR2 SMNVEV (reference sequence). Trimming shortened V by 7 bases and J by 1 base, and 7 bases separated the two germline ends. CDR3 length: 12 amino acids. CDR3 nucleotides: TGTGCCAGCAAAGAGGGGAACACTGAAGCTTTCTTT. Encoded protein: CASKEGNTEAFF.

This clone was seen a few times. The CDR3 reads CASSYPTASSYNEQFF. CDR3 nucleotide sequence: TGTGCCAGCAGTTACCCCACGGCTAGCTCCTACAATGAGCAGTTCTTC. V is TRBV6-6 and J is TRBJ2-1; the D is unclear. The CDR3 length is 16 residues. Germline lookup yields CDR1 MNHNY and CDR2 SVGAGI (reference sequence). Between the trimmed V and J ends, which lost 2 bases and 0 bases, there was a span of 11 bases.

The chain links TRBV5-1 to TRBJ1-4, with TRBD1 identical over 9 bases. The germline V gene has CDR1 SGHRS and CDR2 YFSETQ. CDR3 length equals 15 residues. The trim removed 4 bases at V and 7 bases at J, leaving 8 bases unmatched. CDR3 nucleotide sequence: TGCGCCAGCAGCGGGACAGGGCTCCTGGTTGAAAAACTGTTTTTT. It is translated as CASSGTGLLVEKLFF.

This rearrangement joins TRBV5-4 to TRBJ1-4; 8 nucleotides match TRBD1. CDR3 length: 14 residues. Germline V lookup: CDR1 SGHNT, CDR2 YYREEE (reference sequence). Losses at the gene ends were 2 bases for V and 7 bases for J; bases not matched to a gene: 4. CDR3 bases: TGTGCCAGCAGCTTTCAGGGGGCCCGTGAAAAACTGTTTTTT. Amino acid sequence: CASSFQGAREKLFF.

CDR3: CASSPPGRGSNTEAFF. The DNA of the CDR3 is TGTGCCAGCAGCCCTCCGGGACGCGGGAGCAACACTGAAGCTTTCTTT. The chain is built from TRBV7-2 and TRBJ1-1, with D possibly being TRBD1 (5 bases). V lost 5 bases, J lost 2 bases, and 18 bases lay in between. This CDR3 has 16 amino acids. Germline V gives CDR1 SGHTA, CDR2 FQGNSA.

This sequence joins TRBV6-5 and TRBJ1-6; D gene uncertain. The ends were cut back, 2 bases at V and 5 bases at J, with 7 bases in the middle. This CDR3 region has 14 residues. CDR1 and CDR2 from the germline V gene are MNHEY and SVGAGI. CDR3 amino acids: CASSYGGDNSPLHF. As DNA, the CDR3 is TGTGCCAGCAGTTACGGTGGAGATAATTCACCCCTCCACTTT.

The chain uses TRBV4-2 and TRBJ2-3; the match to TRBD2 covers 7 bases. This CDR3 region has 17 residues. CDR1 is LGHNA and CDR2 is YNFKEQ in the germline V gene. The trim removed 0 bases at V and 2 bases at J, leaving 8 bases unmatched. The CDR3 DNA reads as TGTGCCAGCAGCCAAGATCTTAATGCGGGGGTCACAGATACGCAGTATTTT. Translated: CASSQDLNAGVTDTQYF.

Written as DNA, the CDR3 is TGTGCCAGCAGCGCAACGGGACAGGGGGCCTACGAGCAGTACTTC. Translation: CASSATGQGAYEQYF. The chain combines TRBV9 with TRBJ2-7, with 11 bases lining up with TRBD1. J gave up 2 bases and V 3 bases, and 4 bases lay outside the gene matches. This CDR3 region has 15 residues. Germline V gene lookup returns CDR1 SGDLS and CDR2 YYNGEE.

This clone has only one observation. This sequence joins TRBV4-1 and TRBJ2-1; D not resolved. V was trimmed by 1 base and J by 8 bases, leaving 12 bases between them. Looked up from germline, CDR1 is MGHRA and CDR2 is YSYEKL. The CDR3 is made up of 14 amino acids. CDR3 sequence: CASSQVGPSDEQFF. The CDR3 DNA reads TGCGCCAGCAGCCAAGTAGGTCCCAGCGATGAGCAGTTCTTC.